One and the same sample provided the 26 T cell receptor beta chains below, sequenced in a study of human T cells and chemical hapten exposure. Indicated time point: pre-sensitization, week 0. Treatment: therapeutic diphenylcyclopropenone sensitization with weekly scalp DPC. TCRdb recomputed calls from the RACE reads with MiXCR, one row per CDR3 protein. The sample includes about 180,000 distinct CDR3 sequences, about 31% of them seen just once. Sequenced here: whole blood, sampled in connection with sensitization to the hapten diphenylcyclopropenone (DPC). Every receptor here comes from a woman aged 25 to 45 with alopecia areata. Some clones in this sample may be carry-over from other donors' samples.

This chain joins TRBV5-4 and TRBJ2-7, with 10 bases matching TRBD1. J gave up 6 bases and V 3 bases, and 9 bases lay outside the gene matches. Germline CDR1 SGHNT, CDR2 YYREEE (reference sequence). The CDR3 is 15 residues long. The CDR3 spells CASSSAGTGAGEQYF. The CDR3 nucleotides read TGTGCCAGCAGCTCGGCCGGGACAGGGGCGGGCGAGCAGTACTTC.

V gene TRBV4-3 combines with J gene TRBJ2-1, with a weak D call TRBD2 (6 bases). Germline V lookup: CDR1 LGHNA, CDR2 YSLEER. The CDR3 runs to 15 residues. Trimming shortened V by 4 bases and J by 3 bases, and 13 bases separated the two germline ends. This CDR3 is CASSPRIGGYNEQFF. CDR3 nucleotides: TGCGCCAGCAGCCCACGAATCGGGGGCTACAATGAGCAGTTCTTC.

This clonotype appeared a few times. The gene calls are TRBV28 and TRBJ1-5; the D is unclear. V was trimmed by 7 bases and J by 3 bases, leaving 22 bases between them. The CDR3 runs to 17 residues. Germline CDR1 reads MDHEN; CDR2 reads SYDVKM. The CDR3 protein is CASIVDEIPVANQPQHF. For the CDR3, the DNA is TGTGCCAGCATTGTCGATGAGATTCCGGTGGCCAATCAGCCCCAGCATTTT.

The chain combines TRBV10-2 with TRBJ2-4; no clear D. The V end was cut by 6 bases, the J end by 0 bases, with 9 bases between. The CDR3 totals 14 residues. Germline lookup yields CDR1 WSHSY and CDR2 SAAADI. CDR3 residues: CASSPSLAKNIQYF. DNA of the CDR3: TGCGCCAGCAGCCCAAGCCTAGCCAAAAACATTCAGTACTTC.

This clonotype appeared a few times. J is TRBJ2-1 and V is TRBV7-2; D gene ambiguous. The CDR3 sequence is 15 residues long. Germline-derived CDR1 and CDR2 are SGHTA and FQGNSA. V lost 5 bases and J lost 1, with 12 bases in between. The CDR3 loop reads CASSPLMGSYNEQFF. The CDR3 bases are TGTGCCAGCAGCCCTTTGATGGGGTCCTACAATGAGCAGTTCTTC. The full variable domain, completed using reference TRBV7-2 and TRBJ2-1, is GAGVSQSPSNKVTEKGKDVELRCDPISGHTALYWYRQSLGQGLEFLIYFQGNSAPDKSGLPSDRFSAERTGGSVSTLTIQRTQQEDSAVYLCASSPLMGSYNEQFFGPGTRLTVL.

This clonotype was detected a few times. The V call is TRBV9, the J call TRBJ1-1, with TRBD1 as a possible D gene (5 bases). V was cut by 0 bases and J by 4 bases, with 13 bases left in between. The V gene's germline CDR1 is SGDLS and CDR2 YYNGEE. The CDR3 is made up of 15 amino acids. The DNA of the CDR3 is TGTGCCAGCAGCGTAGTTCCAGGGTCGGGCACTGAAGCTTTCTTT. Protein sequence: CASSVVPGSGTEAFF.

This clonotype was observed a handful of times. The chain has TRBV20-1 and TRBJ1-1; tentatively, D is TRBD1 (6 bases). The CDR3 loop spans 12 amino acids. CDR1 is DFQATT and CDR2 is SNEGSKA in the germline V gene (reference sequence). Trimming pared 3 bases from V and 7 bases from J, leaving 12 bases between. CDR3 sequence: CSASAGAGEAFF. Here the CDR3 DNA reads TGCAGTGCTAGTGCGGGGGCGGGTGAAGCTTTCTTT.

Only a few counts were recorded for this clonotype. CDR3 loop: CASSLTVDSEAFF. The CDR3, as DNA: TGTGCCAGCAGCTTAACGGTGGACAGTGAAGCTTTCTTT. This sequence joins TRBV7-3 and TRBJ1-1; the D gene is possibly TRBD1 (6 bases). The V gene's germline CDR1 is SGHTA and CDR2 FQGTGA. V was pared by 0 bases and J by 7 bases, with 9 bases between. This CDR3 is built from 13 residues.

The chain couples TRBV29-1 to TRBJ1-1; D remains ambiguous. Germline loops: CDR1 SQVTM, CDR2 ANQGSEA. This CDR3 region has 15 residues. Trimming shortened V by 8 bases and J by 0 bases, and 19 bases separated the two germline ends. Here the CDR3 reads CSTSLDQVMNTEAFF. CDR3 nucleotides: TGCAGCACCTCTCTCGATCAGGTCATGAACACTGAAGCTTTCTTT.

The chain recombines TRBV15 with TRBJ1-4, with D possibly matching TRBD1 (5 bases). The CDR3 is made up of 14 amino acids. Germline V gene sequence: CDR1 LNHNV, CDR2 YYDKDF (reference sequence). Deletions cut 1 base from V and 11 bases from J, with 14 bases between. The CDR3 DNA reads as TGTGCCACCAGCAGAGGCCCAGCGGGGGAGAAACTGTTTTTT. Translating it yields CATSRGPAGEKLFF.

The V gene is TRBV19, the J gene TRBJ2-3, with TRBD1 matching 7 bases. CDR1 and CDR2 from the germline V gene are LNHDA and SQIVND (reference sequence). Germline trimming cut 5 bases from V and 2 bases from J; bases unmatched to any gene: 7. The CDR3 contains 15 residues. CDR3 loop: CASSPRDSYTDTQYF. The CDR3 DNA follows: TGTGCCAGTAGTCCTCGGGACAGCTACACAGATACGCAGTATTTT.

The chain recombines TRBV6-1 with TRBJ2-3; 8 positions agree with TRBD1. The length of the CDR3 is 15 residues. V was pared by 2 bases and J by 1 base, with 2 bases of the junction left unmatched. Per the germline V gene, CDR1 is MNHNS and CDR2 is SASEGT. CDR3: CASSESTGGTDTQYF. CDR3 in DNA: TGTGCCAGCAGTGAATCGACAGGGGGCACAGATACGCAGTATTTT.

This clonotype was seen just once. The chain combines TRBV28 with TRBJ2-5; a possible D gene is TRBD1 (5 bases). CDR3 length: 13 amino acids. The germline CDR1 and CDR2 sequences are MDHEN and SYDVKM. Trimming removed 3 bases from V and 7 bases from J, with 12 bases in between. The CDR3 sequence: CASSFGALGTQYF. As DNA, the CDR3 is TGTGCCAGCAGTTTTGGGGCCTTGGGGACCCAGTACTTC.

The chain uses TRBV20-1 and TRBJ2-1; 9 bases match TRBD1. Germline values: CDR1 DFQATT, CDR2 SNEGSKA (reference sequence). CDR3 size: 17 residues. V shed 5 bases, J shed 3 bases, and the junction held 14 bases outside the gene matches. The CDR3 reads CSARPRDRVHYYNEQFF. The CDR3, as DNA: TGCAGTGCTCGACCCCGGGACAGGGTTCATTACTACAATGAGCAGTTCTTC.

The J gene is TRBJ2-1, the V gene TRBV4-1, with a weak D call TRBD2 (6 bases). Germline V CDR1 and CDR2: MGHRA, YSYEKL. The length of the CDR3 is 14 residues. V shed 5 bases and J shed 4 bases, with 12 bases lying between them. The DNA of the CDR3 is TGCGCCAGCAGCAACCGAGGAGGGTACAATGAGCAGTTCTTC. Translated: CASSNRGGYNEQFF.

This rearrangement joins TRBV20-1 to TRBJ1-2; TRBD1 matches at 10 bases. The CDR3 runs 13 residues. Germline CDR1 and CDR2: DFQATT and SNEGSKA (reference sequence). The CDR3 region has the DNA TGCAGCCACCGGGACAGGGGTTCCTATGGCTACACCTTC. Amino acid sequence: CSHRDRGSYGYTF.

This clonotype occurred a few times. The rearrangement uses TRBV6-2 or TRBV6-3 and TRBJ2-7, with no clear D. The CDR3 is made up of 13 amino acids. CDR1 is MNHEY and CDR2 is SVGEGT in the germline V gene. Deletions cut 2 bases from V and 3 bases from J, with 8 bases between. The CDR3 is CASSYNSYYEQYF. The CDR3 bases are TGTGCCAGCAGTTACAACAGTTACTACGAGCAGTACTTC.

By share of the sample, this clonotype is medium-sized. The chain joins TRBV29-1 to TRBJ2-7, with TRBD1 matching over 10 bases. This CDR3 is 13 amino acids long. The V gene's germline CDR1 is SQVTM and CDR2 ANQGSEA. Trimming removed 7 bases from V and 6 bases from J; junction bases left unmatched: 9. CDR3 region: CSAQGTGAGEQYF. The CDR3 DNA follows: TGCAGCGCCCAAGGGACAGGGGCTGGCGAGCAGTACTTC.

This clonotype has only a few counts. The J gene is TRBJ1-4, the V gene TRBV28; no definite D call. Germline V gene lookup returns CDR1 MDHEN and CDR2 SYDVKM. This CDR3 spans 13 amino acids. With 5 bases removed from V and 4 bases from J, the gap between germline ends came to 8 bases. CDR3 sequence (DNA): TGTGCCAGCAGTCTCACCCGTAATGAAAAACTGTTTTTT. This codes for CASSLTRNEKLFF. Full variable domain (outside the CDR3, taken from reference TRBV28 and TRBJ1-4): DVKVTQSSRYLVKRTGEKVFLECVQDMDHENMFWYRQDPGLGLRLIYFSYDVKMKEKGDIPEGYSVSREKKERFSLILESASTNQTSMYLCASSLTRNEKLFFGSGTQLSVL.

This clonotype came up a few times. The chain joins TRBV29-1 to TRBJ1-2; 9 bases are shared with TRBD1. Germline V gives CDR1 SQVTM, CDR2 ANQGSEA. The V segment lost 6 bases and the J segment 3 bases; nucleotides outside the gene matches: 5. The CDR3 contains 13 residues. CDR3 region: CSVTTGGDYGYTF. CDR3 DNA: TGCAGCGTCACGACAGGGGGGGACTATGGCTACACCTTC.

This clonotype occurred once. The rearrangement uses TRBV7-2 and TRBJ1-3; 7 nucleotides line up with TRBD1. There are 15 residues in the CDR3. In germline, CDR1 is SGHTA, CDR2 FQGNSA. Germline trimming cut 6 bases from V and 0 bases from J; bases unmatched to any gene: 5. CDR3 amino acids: CASRGGTASGNTIYF. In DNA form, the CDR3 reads TGTGCCAGCAGAGGGGGGACAGCCTCTGGAAACACCATATATTTT.

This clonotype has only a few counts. CDR3: CASSRPTGGTAEGTQYF. The CDR3 nucleotides are TGTGCCAGCAGCCGCCCCACGGGAGGCACGGCGGAAGGTACGCAGTATTTT. J is TRBJ2-3 and V is TRBV6-2 or TRBV6-3; TRBD2 matches 7 bases. J gave up 8 bases and V 6 bases, and 20 bases lay outside the gene matches. Per the germline V gene, CDR1 is MNHEY and CDR2 is SVGEGT. The CDR3 runs 17 residues.

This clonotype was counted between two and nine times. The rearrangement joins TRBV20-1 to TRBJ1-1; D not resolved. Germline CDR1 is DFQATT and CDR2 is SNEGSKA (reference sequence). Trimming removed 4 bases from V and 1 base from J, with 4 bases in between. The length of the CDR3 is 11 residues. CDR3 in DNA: TGCAGTGCTATAAGGAACACTGAAGCTTTCTTT. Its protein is CSAIRNTEAFF.

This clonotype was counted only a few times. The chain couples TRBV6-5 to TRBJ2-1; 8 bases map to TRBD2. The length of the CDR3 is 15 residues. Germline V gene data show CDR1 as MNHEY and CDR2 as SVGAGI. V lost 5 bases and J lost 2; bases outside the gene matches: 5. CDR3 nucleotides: TGTGCCAGCAGTCGTAGCGGGGTGACCTACAATGAGCAGTTCTTC. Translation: CASSRSGVTYNEQFF.

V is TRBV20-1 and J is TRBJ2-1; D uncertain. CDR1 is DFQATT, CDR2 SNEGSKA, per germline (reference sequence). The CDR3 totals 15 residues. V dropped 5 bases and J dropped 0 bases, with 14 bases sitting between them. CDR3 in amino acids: CSAFPLLSSYNEQFF. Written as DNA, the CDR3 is TGCAGTGCTTTTCCTCTCCTAAGCTCCTACAATGAGCAGTTCTTC.

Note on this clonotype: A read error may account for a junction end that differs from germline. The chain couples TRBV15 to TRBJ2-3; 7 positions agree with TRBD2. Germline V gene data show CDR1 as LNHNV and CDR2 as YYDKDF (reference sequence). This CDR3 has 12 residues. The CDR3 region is CATAGVADTHYF. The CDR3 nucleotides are TGTGCCACCGCGGGGGTCGCAGATACGCATTATTTT. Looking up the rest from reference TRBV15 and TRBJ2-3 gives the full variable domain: DAMVIQNPRYQVTQFGKPVTLSCSQTLNHNVMYWYQQKSSQAPKLLFHYYDKDFNNEADTPDNFQSRRPNTSFCFLDIRSPGLGDTAMYLCATAGVADTHYFGPGTRLTVL.